This entry concerns a single TCR beta chain. Other DNA variants within this sample encode the same CDR3. This record belongs to a study of blood T cell repertoires in COVID-19. Study in general: Spain, Italy and the United States supplied samples that represented acute and convalescent COVID-19. Nucleic acid was either cDNA or gDNA, and it came from T cells, B-cell-depleted T cells, or PBMCs.

In the study's own analysis: Amplification from reference gene primers served as the basis for estimated nucleated cell counts. The protocol was immunoSEQ multiplex PCR, while the TCRdb copy is restricted to in-frame clones and leaves out a portion. From that table come the V and J calls and clone size; the DNA was used to work out D and trimming. Of about 120,000 clones detected, 85% to 90% appear once; the ten largest clones hold approximately 11%. Sequences were obtained from peripheral blood. The receptor was isolated from an elderly man with acute or convalescent COVID-19.

CDR3 sequence (DNA): TGTGCCAGCAGCTTAGGGGCGAGCTCCTACGAGCAGTACTTC. Protein product: CASSLGASSYEQYF. The chain links TRBV11-3 to TRBJ2-7; no clear D gene. V shed 1 base and J shed 0 bases, with 7 bases lying between them. CDR1 and CDR2 from the germline V gene are SGHNT and YENEEA. The length of the CDR3 is 14 residues.